This is a list of T cell receptor beta chains from one sample in a study of blood T cell repertoires in COVID-19. Method: immunoSEQ multiplex PCR; TCRdb's copy keeps in-frame clones and lacks some. The sample lists about 210,000 clones; approximately 84% were seen once. The material sequenced was peripheral blood. These receptors were taken from a woman aged 80 or over with acute or convalescent COVID-19. The CDR3 runs from the conserved cysteine through the conserved F or W. A D gene is named only where the DNA matches it firmly.

J	D	V	CDR3	DNA
TRBJ1-1	.	TRBV7-2	CATGREMNTEAFF	TGTGCCACAGGACGGGAGATGAACACTGAAGCTTTCTTT
TRBJ2-4	.	TRBV28	CASSLVADRNIQYF	TGTGCCAGCAGTTTAGTTGCGGACAGAAACATTCAGTACTTC
TRBJ1-2	.	TRBV18	CASSAGSGYGYTF	TGTGCCAGCTCGGCCGGTTCGGGGTATGGCTACACCTTC
TRBJ2-7	.	TRBV7-2	CASSLMREQYF	TGTGCCAGCAGCTTAATGCGGGAGCAGTACTTC
TRBJ1-2	.	TRBV4-1	CASSQDLTAANYGYTF	TGCGCCAGCAGCCAAGATCTCACAGCTGCTAACTATGGCTACACCTTC
TRBJ2-7	TRBD2	TRBV5-4	CASSRGLAGYEQYF	TGTGCCAGCAGCCGGGGACTAGCGGGCTACGAGCAGTACTTC
TRBJ2-3	.	TRBV7-2	CASSLRRDSTDTQYF	TGTGCCAGCAGCTTACGGCGGGACAGCACAGATACGCAGTATTTT
TRBJ1-2	TRBD1	TRBV7-2	CASSPDRVGGYTF	TGTGCCAGCAGCCCAGACAGGGTGGGAGGCTACACCTTC
TRBJ2-1	TRBD2	TRBV6-5	CASSYSGGRANNEQFF	TGTGCCAGCAGTTACTCGGGCGGGAGGGCCAACAATGAGCAGTTCTTC
TRBJ2-5	TRBD1	TRBV19	CASSMTGQETQYF	TGTGCCAGTAGTATGACAGGGCAAGAGACCCAGTACTTC
TRBJ1-1	.	TRBV19	CASSSPRENTEAFF	TGTGCCAGTAGTTCTCCCAGGGAGAACACTGAAGCTTTCTTT
TRBJ2-1	.	TRBV7-2	CASSLVLEYNEQFF	TGTGCCAGCAGCTTAGTTCTGGAGTACAATGAGCAGTTCTTC
TRBJ2-3	.	TRBV5-1	CASSLGLGDTQYF	TGCGCCAGCAGCTTGGGACTAGGGGATACGCAGTATTTT
TRBJ1-4	.	TRBV28	CASSFPAGAGEKLFF	TGTGCCAGCAGTTTTCCAGCCGGGGCGGGGGAAAAACTGTTTTTT